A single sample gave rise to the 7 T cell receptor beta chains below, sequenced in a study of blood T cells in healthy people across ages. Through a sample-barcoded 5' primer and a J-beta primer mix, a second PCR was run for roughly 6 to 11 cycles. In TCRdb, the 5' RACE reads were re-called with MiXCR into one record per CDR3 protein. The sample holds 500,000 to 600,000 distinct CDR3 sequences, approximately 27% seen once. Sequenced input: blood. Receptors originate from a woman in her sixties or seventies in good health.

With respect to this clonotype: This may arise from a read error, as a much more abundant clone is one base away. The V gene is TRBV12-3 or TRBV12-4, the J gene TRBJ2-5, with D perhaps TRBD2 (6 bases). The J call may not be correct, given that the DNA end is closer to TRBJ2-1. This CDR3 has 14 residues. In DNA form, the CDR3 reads TGTGCCAGCAGCCCTGCGGGGAGATACAGTGAGCAGTTCTTC. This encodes CASSPAGRYSEQFF.

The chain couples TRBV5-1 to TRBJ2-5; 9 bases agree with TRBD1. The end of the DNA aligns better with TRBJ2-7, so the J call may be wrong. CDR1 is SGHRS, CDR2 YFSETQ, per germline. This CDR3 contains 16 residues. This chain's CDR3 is CASGSTAGTGLSEQYF. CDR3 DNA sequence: TGCGCCAGCGGATCAACCGCGGGGACAGGGCTCTCCGAGCAGTACTTC.

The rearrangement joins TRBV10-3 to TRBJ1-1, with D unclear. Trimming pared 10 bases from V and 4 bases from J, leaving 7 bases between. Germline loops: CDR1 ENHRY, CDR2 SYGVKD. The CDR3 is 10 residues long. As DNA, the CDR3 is TGTGCCACCCGAACCACTGAAGCTTTCTTT. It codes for CATRTTEAFF.

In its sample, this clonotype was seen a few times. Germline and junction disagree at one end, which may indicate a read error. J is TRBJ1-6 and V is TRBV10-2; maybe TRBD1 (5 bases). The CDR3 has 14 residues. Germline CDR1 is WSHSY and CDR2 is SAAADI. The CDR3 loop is CASIDSLGISPLRF. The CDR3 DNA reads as TGCGCCAGCATCGACAGTTTAGGAATTTCACCCCTCCGCTTT.

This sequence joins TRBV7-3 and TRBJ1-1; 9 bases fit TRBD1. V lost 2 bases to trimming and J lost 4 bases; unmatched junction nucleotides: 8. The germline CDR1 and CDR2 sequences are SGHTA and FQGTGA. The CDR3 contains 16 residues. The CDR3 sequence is CASSLYRGQGFTEAFF. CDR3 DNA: TGTGCCAGCAGCTTATATCGGGGACAGGGTTTCACTGAAGCTTTCTTT.

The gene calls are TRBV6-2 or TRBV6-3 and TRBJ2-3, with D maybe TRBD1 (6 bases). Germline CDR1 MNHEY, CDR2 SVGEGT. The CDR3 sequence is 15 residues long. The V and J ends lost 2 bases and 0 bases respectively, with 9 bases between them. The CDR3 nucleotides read TGTGCCAGCAGTTACGACAGGCCAAGCACAGATACGCAGTATTTT. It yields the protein CASSYDRPSTDTQYF.

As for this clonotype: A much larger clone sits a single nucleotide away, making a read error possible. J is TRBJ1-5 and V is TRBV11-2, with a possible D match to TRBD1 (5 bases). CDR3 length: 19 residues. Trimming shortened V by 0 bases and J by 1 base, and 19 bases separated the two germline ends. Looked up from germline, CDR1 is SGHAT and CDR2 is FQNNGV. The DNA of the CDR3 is TGTGCCAGCAGCTTAGATTTCAGGGAGGAGCGGGACAGCAATCAGCCCCAGCATTTT. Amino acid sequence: CASSLDFREERDSNQPQHF.